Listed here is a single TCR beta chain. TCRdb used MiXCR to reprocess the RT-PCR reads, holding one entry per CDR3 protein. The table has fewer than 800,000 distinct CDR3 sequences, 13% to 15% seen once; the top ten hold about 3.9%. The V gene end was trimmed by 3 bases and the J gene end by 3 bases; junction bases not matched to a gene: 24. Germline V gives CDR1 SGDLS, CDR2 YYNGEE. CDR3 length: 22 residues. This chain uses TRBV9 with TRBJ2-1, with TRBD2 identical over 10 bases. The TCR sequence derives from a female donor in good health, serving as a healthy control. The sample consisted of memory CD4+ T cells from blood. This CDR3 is CASSGALVDSGRPNIYYNEQFF. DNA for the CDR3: TGTGCCAGCAGCGGAGCCCTAGTTGATAGCGGGAGGCCAAACATTTACTACAATGAGCAGTTCTTC.